This T cell receptor (beta chain) was identified during a study of blood T cell repertoires in COVID-19. Turning to the study itself: Collection of acute and convalescent COVID-19 samples took place in the United States, Italy and Spain. T cells, B-cell-depleted T cells, or PBMCs provided the cDNA or gDNA that served as material.

Authors' processing steps: For nucleated cells, counts were estimated from reference gene primer amplification. Data came from immunoSEQ multiplex PCR; TCRdb stores just in-frame clones and leaves some out. V and J calls and clone size are as listed in that table; D and trimming were resolved from the DNA. Here the sample spans under 150,000 clones, 80% to 90% being singletons. CDR1 and CDR2 (germline): SSHAT, FNYEAQ (reference sequence). V lost 5 bases to trimming and J lost 4 bases; unmatched junction nucleotides: 8. The CDR3 spans 16 residues. Sequences were obtained from peripheral blood. The TCR was taken from a man aged 35 to 55 with acute or convalescent COVID-19. The V and J genes are TRBV7-7 and TRBJ2-1; 10 bases fit TRBD1. The CDR3, as DNA: TGTGCCAGCAGCCCAGCCGGGACAGGGGCTTACAATGAGCAGTTCTTC. Translated, it gives CASSPAGTGAYNEQFF. Complete variable domain (other parts from reference TRBV7-7 and TRBJ2-1): GAGVSQSPRYKVTKRGQDVTLRCDPISSHATLYWYQQALGQGPEFLTYFNYEAQPDKSGLPSDRFSAERPEGSISTLTIQRTEQRDSAMYRCASSPAGTGAYNEQFFGPGTRLTVL.